The entry that follows covers one TCR beta chain sequence. The entry originates in a study of blood T cell repertoires in COVID-19. Trimming took 2 bases from V and 3 from J; bases not matched to a gene: 4. The CDR3 is 14 amino acids. Germline CDR1 reads SEHNR; CDR2 reads FQNEAQ (reference sequence). The repertoire was sequenced with immunoSEQ multiplex PCR; TCRdb's copy has only in-frame clones and lacks some. The sample has approximately 160,000 clones, 85% to 95% seen once. Sample: peripheral blood. The V call is TRBV7-9, the J call TRBJ2-7; 7 nucleotides line up with TRBD2. The receptor was derived from a middle-aged man with acute or convalescent COVID-19. The CDR3: CASSLSGILYEQYF. The CDR3 coding sequence is TGTGCCAGCAGCTTAAGCGGGATCCTCTACGAGCAGTACTTC. The whole variable domain, filled in from reference TRBV7-9 and TRBJ2-7, reads DTGVSQNPRHKITKRGQNVTFRCDPISEHNRLYWYRQTLGQGPEFLTYFQNEAQLEKSRLLSDRFSAERPKGSFSTLEIQRTEQGDSAMYLCASSLSGILYEQYFGPGTRLTVT.